This T cell receptor (beta chain) was retrieved from a study of cytomegalovirus exposure and HLA in healthy donors. Overall study findings and caveats: A later analysis found common viral pathogens apparently linked to several of the most significant clusters. As was reported, the classifier diagnosed cytomegalovirus status with high specificity and sensitivity.

Germline CDR1 SGHDN, CDR2 FVKESK. V was pared by 6 bases and J by 6 bases, with 4 bases of the junction left unmatched. This CDR3 is 14 amino acids long. This clone was found a few times. Antigen specificity is unknown. Use of 60 Vbeta and 13 Jbeta primers characterized the PCR. Profiling relied on immunoSEQ multiplex PCR, and the TCRdb table lists in-frame clones only, not all of them. The sample shows about 180,000 clones, 65% to 85% of them seen only once. The chain joins TRBV14 to TRBJ1-6; 8 bases line up with TRBD1. The receptor was isolated from a man aged 55 to 70 in good health and CMV-seronegative. Input material: PBMCs. CDR3 protein: CASSQTGANSPLHF. CDR3 DNA sequence: TGTGCCAGCAGTCAGACAGGGGCTAATTCACCCCTCCACTTT.